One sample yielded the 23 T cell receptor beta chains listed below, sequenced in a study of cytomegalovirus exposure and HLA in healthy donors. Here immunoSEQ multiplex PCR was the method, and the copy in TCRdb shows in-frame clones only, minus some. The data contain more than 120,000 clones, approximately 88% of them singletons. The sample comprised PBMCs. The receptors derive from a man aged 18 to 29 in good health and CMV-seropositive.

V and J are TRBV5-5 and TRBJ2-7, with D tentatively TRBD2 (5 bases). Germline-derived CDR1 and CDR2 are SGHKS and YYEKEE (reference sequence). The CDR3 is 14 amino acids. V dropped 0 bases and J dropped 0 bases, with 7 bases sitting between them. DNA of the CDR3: TGTGCCAGCAGCTTGGAGCGGAGCTCCTACGAGCAGTACTTC. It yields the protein CASSLERSSYEQYF.

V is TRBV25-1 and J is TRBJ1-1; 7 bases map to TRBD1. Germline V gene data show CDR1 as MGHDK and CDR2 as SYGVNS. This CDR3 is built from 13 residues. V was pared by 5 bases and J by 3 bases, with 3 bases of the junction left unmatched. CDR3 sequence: CASSYRGDTEAFF. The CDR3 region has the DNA TGTGCCAGCAGTTACAGGGGAGACACTGAAGCTTTCTTT.

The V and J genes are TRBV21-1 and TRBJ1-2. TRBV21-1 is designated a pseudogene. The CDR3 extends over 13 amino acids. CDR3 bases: TGTGCCAGCAGTGAGGGAACAGTATTCGGCTACACCTTC. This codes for CASSEGTVFGYTF.

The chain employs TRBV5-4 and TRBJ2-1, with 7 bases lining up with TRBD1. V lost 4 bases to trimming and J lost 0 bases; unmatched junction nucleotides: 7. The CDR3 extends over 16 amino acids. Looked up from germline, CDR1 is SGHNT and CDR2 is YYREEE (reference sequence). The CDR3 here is CASSRGGDSSYNEQFF. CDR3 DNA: TGTGCCAGCAGCAGAGGGGGCGATAGCTCCTACAATGAGCAGTTCTTC.

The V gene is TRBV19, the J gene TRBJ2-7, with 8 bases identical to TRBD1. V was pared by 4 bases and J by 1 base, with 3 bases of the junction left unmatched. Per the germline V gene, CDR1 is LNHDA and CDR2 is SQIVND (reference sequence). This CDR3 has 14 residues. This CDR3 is CASSKTGDSYEQYF. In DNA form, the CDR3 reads TGTGCCAGTAGTAAGACAGGGGATTCCTACGAGCAGTACTTC.

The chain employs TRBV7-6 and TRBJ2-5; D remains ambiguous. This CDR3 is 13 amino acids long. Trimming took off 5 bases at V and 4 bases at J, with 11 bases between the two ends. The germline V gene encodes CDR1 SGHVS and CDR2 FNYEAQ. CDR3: CASSPRYGETQYF. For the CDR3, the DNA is TGTGCCAGCAGCCCCAGGTACGGAGAGACCCAGTACTTC.

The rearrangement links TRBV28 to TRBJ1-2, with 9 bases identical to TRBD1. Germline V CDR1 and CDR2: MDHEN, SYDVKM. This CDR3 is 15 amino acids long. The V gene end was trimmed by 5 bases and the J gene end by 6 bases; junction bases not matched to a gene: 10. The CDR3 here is CASSLPPGQGHGYTF. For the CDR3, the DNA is TGTGCCAGCAGTCTCCCCCCGGGACAGGGCCATGGCTACACCTTC.

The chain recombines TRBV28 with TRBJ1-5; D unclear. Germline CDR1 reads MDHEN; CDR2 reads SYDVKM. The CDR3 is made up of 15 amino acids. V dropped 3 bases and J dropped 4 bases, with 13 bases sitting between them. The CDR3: CASSFGPYLNQPQHF. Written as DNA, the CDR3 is TGTGCCAGCAGTTTTGGTCCATACTTGAATCAGCCCCAGCATTTT.

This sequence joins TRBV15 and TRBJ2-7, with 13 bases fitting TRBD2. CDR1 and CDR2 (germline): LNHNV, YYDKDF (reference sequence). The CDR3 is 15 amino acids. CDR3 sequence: CAPAETTGTSGEKYF. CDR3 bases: TGTGCACCAGCAGAGACAACCGGGACTAGCGGGGAGAAGTACTTC.

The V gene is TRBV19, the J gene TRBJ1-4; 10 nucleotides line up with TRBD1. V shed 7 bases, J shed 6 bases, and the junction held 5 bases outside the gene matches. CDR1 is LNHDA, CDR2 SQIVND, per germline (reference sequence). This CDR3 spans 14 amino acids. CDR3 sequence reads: CASTDRGRHEKLFF. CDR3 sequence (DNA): TGTGCCAGTACTGACAGGGGGCGACATGAAAAACTGTTTTTT.

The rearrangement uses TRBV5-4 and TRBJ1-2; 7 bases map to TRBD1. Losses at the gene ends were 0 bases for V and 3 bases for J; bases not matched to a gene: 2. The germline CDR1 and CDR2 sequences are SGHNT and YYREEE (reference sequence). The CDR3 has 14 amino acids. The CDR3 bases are TGTGCCAGCAGCTTGGGGGGGACAGACTATGGCTACACCTTC. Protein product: CASSLGGTDYGYTF.

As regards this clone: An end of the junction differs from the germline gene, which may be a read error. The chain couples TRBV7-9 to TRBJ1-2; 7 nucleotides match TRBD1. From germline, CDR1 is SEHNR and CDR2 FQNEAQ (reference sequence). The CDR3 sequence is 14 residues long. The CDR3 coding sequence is TGTGCCAGCAGCCGGGGGCAAGACAGGGTTGGCCACACCTTC. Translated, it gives CASSRGQDRVGHTF.

The chain's CDR3 is CAWSVSGGISYEQYF. The CDR3 DNA reads as TGTGCCTGGAGTGTCTCAGGGGGCATATCCTACGAGCAGTACTTC. V gene TRBV30 combines with J gene TRBJ2-7; 8 bases fit TRBD1. Germline V CDR1 and CDR2: GTSNPN, SVGIG (reference sequence). This CDR3 has 15 amino acids. J lost 1 base, V lost 0 bases, and 5 bases had no gene match.

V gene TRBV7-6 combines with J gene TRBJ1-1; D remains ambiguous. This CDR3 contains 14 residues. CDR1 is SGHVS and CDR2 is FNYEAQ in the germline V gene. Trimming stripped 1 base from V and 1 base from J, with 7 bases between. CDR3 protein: CASSLDPGNTEAFF. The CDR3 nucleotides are TGTGCCAGCAGCTTAGATCCGGGGAACACTGAAGCTTTCTTT.

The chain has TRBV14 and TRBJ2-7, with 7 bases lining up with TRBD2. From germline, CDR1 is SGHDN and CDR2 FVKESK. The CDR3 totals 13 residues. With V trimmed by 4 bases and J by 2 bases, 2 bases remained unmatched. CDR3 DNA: TGTGCCAGCAGCCGGGGACTAACCTACGAGCAGTACTTC. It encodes CASSRGLTYEQYF.

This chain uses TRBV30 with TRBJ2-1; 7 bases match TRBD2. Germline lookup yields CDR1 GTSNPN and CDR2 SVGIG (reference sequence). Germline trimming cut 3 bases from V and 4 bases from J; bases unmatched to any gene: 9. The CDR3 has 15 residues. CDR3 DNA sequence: TGTGCCTGGAGAGTCTTGCGGGAGTTGTACAATGAGCAGTTCTTC. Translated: CAWRVLRELYNEQFF.

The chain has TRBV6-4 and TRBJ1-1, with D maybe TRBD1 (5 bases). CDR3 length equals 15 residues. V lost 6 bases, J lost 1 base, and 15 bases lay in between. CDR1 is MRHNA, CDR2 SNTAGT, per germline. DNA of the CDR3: TGTGCCAGCAGCCGGACGGGGGAGGAGAACACTGAAGCTTTCTTT. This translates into CASSRTGEENTEAFF.

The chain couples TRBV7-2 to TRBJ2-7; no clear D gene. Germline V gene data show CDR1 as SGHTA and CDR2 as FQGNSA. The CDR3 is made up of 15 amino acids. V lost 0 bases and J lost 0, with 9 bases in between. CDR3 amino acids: CASSLAGGVSYEQYF. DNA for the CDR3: TGTGCCAGCAGCTTAGCAGGCGGCGTCTCCTACGAGCAGTACTTC.

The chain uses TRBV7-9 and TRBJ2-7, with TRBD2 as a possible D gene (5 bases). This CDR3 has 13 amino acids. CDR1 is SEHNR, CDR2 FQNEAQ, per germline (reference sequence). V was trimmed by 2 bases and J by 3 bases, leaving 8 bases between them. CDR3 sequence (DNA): TGTGCCAGCAGCTTAACCGGGAACTACGAGCAGTACTTC. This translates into CASSLTGNYEQYF.

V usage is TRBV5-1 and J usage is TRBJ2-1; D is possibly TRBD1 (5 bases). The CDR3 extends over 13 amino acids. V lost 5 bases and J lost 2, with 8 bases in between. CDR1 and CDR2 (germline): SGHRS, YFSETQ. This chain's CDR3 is CASRSDTYNEQFF. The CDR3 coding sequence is TGCGCCAGCAGGTCGGACACCTACAATGAGCAGTTCTTC.

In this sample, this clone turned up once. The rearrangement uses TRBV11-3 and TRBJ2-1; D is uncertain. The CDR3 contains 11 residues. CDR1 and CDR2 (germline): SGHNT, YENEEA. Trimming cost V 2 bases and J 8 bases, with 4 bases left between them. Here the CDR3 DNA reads TGTGCCAGCAGCTTAACGGATGAGCAGTTCTTC. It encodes CASSLTDEQFF.

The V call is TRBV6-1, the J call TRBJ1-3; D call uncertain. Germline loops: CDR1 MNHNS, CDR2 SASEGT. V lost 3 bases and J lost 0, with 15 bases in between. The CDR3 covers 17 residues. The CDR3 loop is CASSDSQINYSGNTIYF. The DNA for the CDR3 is TGTGCCAGCAGTGATTCGCAGATAAATTACTCTGGAAACACCATATATTTT.

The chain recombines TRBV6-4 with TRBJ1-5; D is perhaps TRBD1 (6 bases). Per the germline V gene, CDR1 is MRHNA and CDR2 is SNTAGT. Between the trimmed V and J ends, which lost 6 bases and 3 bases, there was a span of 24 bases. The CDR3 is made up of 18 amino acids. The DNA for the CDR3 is TGTGCCAGCAGAAGGGGGTGGCTCAGTCCCTCTTCCAATCAGCCCCAGCATTTT. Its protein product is CASRRGWLSPSSNQPQHF.